What follows describes a single T cell receptor beta chain. Its target is unknown. V lost 6 bases to trimming and J lost 6 bases, with 15 bases between them. CDR1 and CDR2 from the germline V gene are MNHEY and SVGAGI. The CDR3 runs 15 residues. Method: immunoSEQ multiplex PCR; TCRdb's copy keeps in-frame clones and lacks some. The table has 10,000 to 13,000 clones, less than 80% seen once. Pools of viral peptides were used by the ViraFEST assay to expand antigen-specific CD4+ T cells ahead of sequencing. Cells that had been cultured for roughly eleven days were the source of isolated CD4+ T cells. Having tested negative for nucleocapsid antibodies, the vaccine recipients showed no prior SARS-CoV-2 infection. Every well got around 1.9 million PBMC, which were grown with 8.5 to 10 IU/ml IL-2 and about 9.7 ug/ml peptides. The authors replaced half the medium with IL-2 medium on days 3 and 7. This sample was included in a study of vaccination effects on CD4 cells after COVID-19. Overall study findings and caveats: Few convalescent patients, and no early post-infection timepoints, were available to the study.

J is TRBJ1-6 and V is TRBV6-5, with unresolved D. The sequences come from CD4+ T cells from PBMCs cultured with HCoV-229E spike peptides, collected before COVID-19 vaccination. The receptor was isolated from a human donor who received a COVID-19 vaccine. The CDR3 nucleotides read TGTGCCAGCAGCCCCGAAGCCGGGGTTAATTCACCCCTCCACTTT. Its translation: CASSPEAGVNSPLHF.